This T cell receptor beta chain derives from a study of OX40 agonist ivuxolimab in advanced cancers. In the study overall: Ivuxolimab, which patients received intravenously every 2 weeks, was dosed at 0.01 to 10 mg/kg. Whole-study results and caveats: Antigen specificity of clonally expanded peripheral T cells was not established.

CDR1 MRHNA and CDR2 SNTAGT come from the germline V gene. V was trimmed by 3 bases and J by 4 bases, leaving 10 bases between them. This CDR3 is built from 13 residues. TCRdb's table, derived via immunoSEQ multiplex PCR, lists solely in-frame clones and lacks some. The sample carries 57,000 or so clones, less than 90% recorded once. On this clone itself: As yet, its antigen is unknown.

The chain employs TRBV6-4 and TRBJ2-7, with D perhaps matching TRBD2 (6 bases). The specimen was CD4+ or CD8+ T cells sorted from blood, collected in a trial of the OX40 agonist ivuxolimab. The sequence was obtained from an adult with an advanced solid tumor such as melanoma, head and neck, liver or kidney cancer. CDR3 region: CASSEEGRYEQYF. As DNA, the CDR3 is TGTGCCAGCAGTGAGGAGGGGCGGTACGAGCAGTACTTC.